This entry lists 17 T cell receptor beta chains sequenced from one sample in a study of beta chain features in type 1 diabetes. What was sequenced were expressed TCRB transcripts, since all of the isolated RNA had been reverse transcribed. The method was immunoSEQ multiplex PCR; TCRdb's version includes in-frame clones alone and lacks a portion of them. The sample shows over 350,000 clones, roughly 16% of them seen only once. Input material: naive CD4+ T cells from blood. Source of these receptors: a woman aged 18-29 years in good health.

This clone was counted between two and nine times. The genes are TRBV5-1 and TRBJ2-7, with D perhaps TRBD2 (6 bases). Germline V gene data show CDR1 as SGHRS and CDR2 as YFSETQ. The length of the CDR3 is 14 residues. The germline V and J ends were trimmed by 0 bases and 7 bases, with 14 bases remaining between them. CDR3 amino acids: CASSLEGSGYEQYF. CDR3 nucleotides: TGCGCCAGCAGCTTGGAAGGTAGCGGCTATGAGCAGTACTTC.

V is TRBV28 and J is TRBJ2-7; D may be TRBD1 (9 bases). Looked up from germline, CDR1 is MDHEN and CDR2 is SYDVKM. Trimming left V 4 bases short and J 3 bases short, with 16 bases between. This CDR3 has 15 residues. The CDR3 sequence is CASSSGGTGIYEQYF. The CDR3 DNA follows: TGTGCCAGCAGTTCGGGAGGGACAGGGATCTACGAGCAGTACTTC. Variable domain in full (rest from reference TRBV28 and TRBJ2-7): DVKVTQSSRYLVKRTGEKVFLECVQDMDHENMFWYRQDPGLGLRLIYFSYDVKMKEKGDIPEGYSVSREKKERFSLILESASTNQTSMYLCASSSGGTGIYEQYFGPGTRLTVT.

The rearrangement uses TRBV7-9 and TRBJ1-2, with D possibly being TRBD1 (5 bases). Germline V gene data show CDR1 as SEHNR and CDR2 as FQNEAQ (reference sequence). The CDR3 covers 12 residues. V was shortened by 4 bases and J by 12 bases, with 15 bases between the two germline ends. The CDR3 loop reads CASSSGGGGHTF. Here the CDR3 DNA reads TGTGCCAGCAGCTCCGGGGGAGGCGGACACACCTTC.

CDR3 sequence reads: CASSIGGGSGANVLTF. The CDR3 DNA sequence: TGCGCCAGCAGCATAGGGGGTGGCTCTGGGGCCAACGTCCTGACTTTC. The gene calls are TRBV4-1 and TRBJ2-6; D possibly corresponds to TRBD1 (6 bases). Germline V CDR1 and CDR2: MGHRA, YSYEKL. The CDR3 is made up of 16 amino acids. Trimming shortened V by 5 bases and J by 0 bases, and 11 bases separated the two germline ends.

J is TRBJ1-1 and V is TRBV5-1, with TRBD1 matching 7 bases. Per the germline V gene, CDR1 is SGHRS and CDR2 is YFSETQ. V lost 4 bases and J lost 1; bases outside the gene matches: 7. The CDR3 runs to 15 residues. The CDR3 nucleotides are TGCGCCAGCAGCCCGGGGGACAGATCGAACACTGAAGCTTTCTTT. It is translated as CASSPGDRSNTEAFF. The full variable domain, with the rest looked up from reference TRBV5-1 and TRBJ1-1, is KAGVTQTPRYLIKTRGQQVTLSCSPISGHRSVSWYQQTPGQGLQFLFEYFSETQRNKGNFPGRFSGRQFSNSRSEMNVSTLELGDSALYLCASSPGDRSNTEAFFGQGTRLTVV.

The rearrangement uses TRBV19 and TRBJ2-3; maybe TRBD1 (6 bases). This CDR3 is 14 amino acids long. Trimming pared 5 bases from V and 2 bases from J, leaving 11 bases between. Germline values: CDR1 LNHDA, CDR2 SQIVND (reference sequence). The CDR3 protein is CASSPGQDTDTQYF. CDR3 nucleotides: TGTGCCAGTAGTCCGGGACAAGACACAGATACGCAGTATTTT.

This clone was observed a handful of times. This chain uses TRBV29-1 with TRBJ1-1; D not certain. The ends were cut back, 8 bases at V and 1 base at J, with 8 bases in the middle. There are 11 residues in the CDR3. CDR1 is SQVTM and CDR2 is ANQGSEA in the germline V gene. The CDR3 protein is CSTGRNTEAFF. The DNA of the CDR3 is TGCAGCACGGGTAGGAACACTGAAGCTTTCTTT.

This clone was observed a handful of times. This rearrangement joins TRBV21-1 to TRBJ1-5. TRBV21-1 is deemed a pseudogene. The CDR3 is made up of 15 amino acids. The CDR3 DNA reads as TGTGCCAGCAGCAAAGTGAGCGAAGGTTGCCAGCCCCAGCATTTT. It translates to CASSKVSEGCQPQHF.

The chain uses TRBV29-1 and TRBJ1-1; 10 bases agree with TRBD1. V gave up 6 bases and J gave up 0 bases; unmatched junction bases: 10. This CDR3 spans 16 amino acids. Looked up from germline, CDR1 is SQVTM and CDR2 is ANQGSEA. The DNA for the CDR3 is TGCAGCGTCCCAATACCGGGACAGGGGATGAACACTGAAGCTTTCTTT. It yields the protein CSVPIPGQGMNTEAFF.

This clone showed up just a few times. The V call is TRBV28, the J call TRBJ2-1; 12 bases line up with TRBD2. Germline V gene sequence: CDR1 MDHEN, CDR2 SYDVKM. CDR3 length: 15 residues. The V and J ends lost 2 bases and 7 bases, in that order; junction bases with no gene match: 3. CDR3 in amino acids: CASSLHTSGRNEQFF. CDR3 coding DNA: TGTGCCAGCAGTTTACATACTAGCGGGAGGAATGAGCAGTTCTTC.

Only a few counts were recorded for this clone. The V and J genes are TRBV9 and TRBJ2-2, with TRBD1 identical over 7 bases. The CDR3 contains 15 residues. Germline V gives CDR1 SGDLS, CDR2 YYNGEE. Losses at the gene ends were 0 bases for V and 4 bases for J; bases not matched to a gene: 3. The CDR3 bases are TGTGCCAGCAGCGTAGTTCCAGGGGGCACCGGGGAGCTGTTTTTT. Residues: CASSVVPGGTGELFF.

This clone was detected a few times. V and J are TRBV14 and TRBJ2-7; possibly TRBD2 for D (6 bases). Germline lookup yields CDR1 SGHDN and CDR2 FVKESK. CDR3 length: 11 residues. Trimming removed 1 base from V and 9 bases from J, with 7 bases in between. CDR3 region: CASSQGGVQYF. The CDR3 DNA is TGTGCCAGCAGCCAAGGGGGGGTGCAGTACTTC. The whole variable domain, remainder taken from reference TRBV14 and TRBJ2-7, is EAGVTQFPSHSVIEKGQTVTLRCDPISGHDNLYWYRRVMGKEIKFLLHFVKESKQDESGMPNNRFLAERTGGTYSTLKVQPAELEDSGVYFCASSQGGVQYFGPGTRLTVT.

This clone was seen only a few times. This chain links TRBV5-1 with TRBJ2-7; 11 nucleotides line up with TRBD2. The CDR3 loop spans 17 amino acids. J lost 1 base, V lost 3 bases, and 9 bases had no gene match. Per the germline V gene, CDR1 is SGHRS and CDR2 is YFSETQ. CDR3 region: CASSWGLADSYSYEQYF. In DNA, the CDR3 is TGCGCCAGCAGCTGGGGACTAGCGGATAGTTATTCCTACGAGCAGTACTTC.

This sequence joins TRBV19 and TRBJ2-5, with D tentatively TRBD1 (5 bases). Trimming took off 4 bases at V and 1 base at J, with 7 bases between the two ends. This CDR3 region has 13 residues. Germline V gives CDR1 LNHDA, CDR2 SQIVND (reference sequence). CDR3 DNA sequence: TGTGCCAGTAGTACAGGGTCCCAAGAGACCCAGTACTTC. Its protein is CASSTGSQETQYF.

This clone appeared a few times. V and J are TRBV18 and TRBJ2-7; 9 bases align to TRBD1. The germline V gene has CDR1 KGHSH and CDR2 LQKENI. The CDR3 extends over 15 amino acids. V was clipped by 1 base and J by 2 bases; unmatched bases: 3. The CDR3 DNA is TGTGCCAGCTCACCACGACAGGGGGATGCCTACGAGCAGTACTTC. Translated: CASSPRQGDAYEQYF.

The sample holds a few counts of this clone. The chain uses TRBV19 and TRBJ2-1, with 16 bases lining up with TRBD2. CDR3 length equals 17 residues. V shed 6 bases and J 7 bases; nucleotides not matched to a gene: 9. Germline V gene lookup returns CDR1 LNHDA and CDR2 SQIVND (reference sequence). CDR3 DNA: TGTGCCAGTAGCACCGGGACTAGCGGGAGGGCTCGTAATGAGCAGTTCTTC. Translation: CASSTGTSGRARNEQFF.

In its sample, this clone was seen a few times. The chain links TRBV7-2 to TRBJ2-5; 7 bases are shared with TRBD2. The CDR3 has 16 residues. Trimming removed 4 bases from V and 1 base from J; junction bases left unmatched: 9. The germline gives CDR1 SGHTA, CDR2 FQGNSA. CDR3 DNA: TGTGCCAGCAGCTCCAACCCTAGCGGTACCCAAGAGACCCAGTACTTC. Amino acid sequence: CASSSNPSGTQETQYF.